This T cell receptor beta chain appears in the sequencing data of a study of blood T cell repertoires in COVID-19. The overall study: COVID-19 samples collected from the United States, Italy and Spain covered acute and convalescent phases. Nucleic acid was either cDNA or gDNA, and it came from T cells, B-cell-depleted T cells, or PBMCs.

Per the study methods: Amplifying reference gene primers gave estimates of nucleated cell counts. TCRdb keeps only in-frame clones here, not all; method: immunoSEQ multiplex PCR. Clone size and V and J calls were adopted from that table, with D and trimming inferred from the DNA. The sample records about 65,000 clones, around four fifths being singletons. Germline V gene sequence: CDR1 SGHDN, CDR2 FVKESK. Trimming removed 6 bases from V and 10 bases from J, with 13 bases in between. This CDR3 spans 13 amino acids. The receptor comes from a man aged 80 or over with acute or convalescent COVID-19. V and J are TRBV14 and TRBJ1-6; possibly TRBD1 for D (5 bases). What was sequenced was peripheral blood. For the CDR3, the DNA is TGTGCCAGCAGTGGAGCGGGGGTGTCACCCCTCCACTTT. As protein: CASSGAGVSPLHF.